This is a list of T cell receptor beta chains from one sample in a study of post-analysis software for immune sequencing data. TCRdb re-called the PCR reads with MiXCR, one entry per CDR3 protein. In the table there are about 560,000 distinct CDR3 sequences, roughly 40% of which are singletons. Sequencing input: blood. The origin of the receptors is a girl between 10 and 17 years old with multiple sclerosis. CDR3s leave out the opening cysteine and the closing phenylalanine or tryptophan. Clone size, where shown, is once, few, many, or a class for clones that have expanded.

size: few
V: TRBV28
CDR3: ASSLSGGGNEQF

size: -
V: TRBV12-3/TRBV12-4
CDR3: ASSFPQVGTRDNEQF

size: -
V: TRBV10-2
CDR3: ASSPPAGVSNEQY

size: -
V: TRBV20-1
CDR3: SASPGTSDYEQY

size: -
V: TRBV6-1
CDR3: ASNGPDSNQPQH

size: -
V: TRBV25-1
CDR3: ASSELGQGGTEAF

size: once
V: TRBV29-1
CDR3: NASWSPVAGYT

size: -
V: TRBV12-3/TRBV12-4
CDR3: ASSTPRGWGTDTQY

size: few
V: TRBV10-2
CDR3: ASRKLAGAYNEQF

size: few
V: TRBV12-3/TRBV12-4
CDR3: ASSYALYSTDMQY

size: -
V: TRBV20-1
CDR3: SARAPAGLLF

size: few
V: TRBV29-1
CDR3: SVEPITGYGYT

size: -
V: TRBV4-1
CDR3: ASSQTREGNQPQH

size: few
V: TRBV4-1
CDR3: ASSQPRHSTEAF

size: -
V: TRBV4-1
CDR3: ASSQDPGSTEAF

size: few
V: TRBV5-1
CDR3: ASSFGQGADTQY

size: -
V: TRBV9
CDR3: ASSGTSAPYEQY

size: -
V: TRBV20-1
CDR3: SARPVRDRFLREQY

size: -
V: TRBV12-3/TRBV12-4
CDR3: ASTPTGGVGYEQY

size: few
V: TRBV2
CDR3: ASSNPLLQETQY

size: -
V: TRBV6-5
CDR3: ASSQGGEWDGYT

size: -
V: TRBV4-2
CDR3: ASSQAKGGTQY

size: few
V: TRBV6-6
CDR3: ASSSFVETQY

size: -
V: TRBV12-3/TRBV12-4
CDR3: ASSFWGGAGQETQY

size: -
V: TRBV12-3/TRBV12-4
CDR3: ARRSGETQY

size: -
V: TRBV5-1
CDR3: ASSFDGLAWGYT

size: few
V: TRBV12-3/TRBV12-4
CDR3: ASSRQGTLYEQY

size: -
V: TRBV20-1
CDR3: SARSDSTDTQY

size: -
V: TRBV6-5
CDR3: ASSYSARGSEKLF

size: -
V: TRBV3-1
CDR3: ASSLSSEPEQF

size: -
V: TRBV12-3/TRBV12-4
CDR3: ASSLGRPNTEAF

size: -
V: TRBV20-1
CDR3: SARDFSSYNEQF

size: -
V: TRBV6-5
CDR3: ASSLPGVLLKNTEAF

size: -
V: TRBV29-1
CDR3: SVSYSPNTEAF

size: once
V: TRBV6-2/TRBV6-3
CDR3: ASSYSTGAGELF

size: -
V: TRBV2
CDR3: ASSESGDTQY

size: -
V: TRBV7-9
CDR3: ASSLDVPGALEKLF

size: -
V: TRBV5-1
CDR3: ASTVERVRETQY

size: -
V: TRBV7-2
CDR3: ASSTRTGGAYEQY

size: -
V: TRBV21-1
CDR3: ASSKWGQGREDYGYT

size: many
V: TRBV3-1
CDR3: ASRTGGTEAF

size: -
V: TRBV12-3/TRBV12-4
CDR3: ASLRPGYGYT